The clone carrying this T cell receptor (beta chain) has at least ten counts. Its antigen remains unidentified. The CDR3 covers 15 residues. V shed 6 bases and J shed 3 bases, with 17 bases lying between them. Germline V gives CDR1 MNHEY, CDR2 SMNVEV (reference sequence). These data come from a study of identical twins. Study-level findings and limits: The study drew conclusions from cross-sectional statistical analysis, not from following the same donors. Modelling underestimated the level of out-of-frame TCR alpha sharing observed in monozygotic twins. Sequences that were out-of-frame, alpha and twin-shared displayed an excess of low generation probability.

cDNA carried unique molecular identifiers, and a universal primer site was added by template switching. Using its own MiXCR run on the 5' RACE reads, TCRdb lists one record per CDR3 protein. The sample lists some 710,000 distinct CDR3 sequences; 5.5% to 7.5% were seen once. The chain recombines TRBV27 with TRBJ1-1; D is possibly TRBD1 (6 bases). The receptor was isolated from a man between 18 and 29 years old in good health. The specimen was naive T cells sorted from blood. In DNA, the CDR3 is TGTGCCAGCAGGAGGTTTCAGGGGAGTGACACTGAAGCTTTCTTT. The encoded protein is CASRRFQGSDTEAFF.